This T cell receptor (beta chain) was identified in a study of blood T cells in healthy people across ages. Regarding this clonotype: The antigen is unknown.

Whole-study results and caveats: Diversity of TCR beta correlated strongly with naive T cell percentage. With donor CMV status unknown, expanded clonotype changes were possibly confounded. With age, beta diversity per million T cells declined roughly linearly, significantly by around 43.

Sample-barcoded 5' priming and a J-beta primer mix drove a second PCR of about 7 to 12 cycles. Carrying 12 random nucleotides, a template-switch adaptor labeled each individual cDNA molecule. TCRdb re-analysed the 5' RACE reads in MiXCR, keeping a single row per CDR3 protein. The top ten hold approximately 7.9% of the sample, which has about 1,600,000 distinct CDR3 sequences, 42% seen once. The sequenced sample consisted of blood. The TCR sequence derives from a woman in her late teens or twenties in good health.

CDR3 protein: CAIRGQSTNYGYTF. Written as DNA, the CDR3 is TGTGCCATCAGGGGACAGTCAACTAACTATGGCTACACCTTC. The rearrangement links TRBV10-3 to TRBJ1-2; 7 bases fit TRBD1. V lost 6 bases, J lost 0 bases, and 4 bases stayed unmatched. Per the germline V gene, CDR1 is ENHRY and CDR2 is SYGVKD. The CDR3 sequence is 14 residues long.